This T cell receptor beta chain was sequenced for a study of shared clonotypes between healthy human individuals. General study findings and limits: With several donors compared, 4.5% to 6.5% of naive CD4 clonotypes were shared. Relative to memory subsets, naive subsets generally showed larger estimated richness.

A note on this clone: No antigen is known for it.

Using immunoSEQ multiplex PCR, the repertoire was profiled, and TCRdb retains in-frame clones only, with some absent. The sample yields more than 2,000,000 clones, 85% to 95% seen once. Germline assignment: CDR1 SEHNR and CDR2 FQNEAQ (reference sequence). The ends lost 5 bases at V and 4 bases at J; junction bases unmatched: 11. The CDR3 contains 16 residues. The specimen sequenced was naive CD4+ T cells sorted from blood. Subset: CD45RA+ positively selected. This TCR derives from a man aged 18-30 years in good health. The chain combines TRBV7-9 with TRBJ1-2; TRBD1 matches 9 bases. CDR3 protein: CASSPREGQGPYGYTF. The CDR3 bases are TGTGCCAGCAGCCCCCGGGAGGGACAGGGTCCCTATGGCTACACCTTC.